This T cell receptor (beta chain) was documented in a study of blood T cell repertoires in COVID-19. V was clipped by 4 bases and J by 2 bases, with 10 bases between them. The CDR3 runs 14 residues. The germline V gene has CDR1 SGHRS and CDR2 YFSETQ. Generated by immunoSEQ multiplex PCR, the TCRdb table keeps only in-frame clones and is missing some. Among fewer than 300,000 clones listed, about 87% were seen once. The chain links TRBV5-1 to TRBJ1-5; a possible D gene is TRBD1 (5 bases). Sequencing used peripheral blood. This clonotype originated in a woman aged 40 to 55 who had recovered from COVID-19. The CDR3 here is CASSDQGGNQPQHF. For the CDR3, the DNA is TGCGCCAGCAGCGATCAGGGTGGCAATCAGCCCCAGCATTTT.